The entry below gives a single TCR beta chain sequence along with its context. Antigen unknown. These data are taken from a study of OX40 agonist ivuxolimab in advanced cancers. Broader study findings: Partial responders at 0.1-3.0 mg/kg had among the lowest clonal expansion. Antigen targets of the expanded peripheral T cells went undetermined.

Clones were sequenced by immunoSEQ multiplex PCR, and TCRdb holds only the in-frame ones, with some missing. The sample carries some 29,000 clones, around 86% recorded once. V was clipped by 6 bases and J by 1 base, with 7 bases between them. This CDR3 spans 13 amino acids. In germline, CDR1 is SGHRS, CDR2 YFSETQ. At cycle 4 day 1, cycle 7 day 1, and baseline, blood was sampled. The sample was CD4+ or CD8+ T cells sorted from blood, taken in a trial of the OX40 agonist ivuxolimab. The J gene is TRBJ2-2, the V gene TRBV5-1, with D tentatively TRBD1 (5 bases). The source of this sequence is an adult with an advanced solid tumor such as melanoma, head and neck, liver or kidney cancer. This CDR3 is CASTGQNTGELFF. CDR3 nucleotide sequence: TGCGCCAGCACCGGACAGAACACCGGGGAGCTGTTTTTT.